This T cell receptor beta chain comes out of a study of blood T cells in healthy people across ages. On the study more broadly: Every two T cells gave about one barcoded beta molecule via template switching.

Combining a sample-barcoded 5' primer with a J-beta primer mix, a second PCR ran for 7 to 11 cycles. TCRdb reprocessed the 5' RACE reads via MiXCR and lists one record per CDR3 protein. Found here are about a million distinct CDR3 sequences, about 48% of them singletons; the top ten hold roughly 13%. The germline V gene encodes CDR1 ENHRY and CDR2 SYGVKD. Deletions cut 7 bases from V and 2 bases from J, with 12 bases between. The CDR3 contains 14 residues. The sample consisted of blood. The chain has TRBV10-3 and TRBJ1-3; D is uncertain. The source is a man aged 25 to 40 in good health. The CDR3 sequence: CAIKVGEAGNTIYF. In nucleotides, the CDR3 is TGTGCCATCAAGGTCGGGGAGGCTGGAAACACCATATATTTT.